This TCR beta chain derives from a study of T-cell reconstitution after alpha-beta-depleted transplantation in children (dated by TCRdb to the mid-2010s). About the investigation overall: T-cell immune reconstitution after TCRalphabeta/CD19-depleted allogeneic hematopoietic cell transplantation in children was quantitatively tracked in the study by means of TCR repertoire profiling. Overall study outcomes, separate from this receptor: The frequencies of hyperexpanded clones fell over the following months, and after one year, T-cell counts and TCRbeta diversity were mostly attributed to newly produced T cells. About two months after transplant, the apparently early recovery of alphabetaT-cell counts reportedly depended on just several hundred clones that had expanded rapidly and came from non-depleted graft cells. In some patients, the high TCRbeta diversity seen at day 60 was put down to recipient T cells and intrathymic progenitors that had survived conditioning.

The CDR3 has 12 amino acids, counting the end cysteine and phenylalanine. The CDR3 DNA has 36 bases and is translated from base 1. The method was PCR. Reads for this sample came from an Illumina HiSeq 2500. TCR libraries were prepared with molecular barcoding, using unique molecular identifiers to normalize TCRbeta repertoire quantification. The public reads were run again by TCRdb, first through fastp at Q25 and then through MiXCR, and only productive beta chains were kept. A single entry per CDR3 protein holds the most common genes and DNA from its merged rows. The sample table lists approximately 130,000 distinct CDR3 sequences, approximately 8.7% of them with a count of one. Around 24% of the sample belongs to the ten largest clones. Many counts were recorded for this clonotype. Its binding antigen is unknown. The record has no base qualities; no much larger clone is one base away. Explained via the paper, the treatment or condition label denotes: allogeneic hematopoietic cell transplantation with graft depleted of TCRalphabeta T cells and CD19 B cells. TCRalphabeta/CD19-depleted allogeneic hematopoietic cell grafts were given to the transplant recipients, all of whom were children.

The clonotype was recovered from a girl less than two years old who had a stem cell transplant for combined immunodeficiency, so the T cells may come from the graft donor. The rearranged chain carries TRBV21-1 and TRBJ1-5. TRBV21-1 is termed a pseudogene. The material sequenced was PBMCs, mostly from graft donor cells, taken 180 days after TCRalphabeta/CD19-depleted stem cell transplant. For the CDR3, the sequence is CASSTIFQPQHF. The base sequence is TGTGCCAGCAGCACCATCTTTCAGCCCCAGCATTTT.